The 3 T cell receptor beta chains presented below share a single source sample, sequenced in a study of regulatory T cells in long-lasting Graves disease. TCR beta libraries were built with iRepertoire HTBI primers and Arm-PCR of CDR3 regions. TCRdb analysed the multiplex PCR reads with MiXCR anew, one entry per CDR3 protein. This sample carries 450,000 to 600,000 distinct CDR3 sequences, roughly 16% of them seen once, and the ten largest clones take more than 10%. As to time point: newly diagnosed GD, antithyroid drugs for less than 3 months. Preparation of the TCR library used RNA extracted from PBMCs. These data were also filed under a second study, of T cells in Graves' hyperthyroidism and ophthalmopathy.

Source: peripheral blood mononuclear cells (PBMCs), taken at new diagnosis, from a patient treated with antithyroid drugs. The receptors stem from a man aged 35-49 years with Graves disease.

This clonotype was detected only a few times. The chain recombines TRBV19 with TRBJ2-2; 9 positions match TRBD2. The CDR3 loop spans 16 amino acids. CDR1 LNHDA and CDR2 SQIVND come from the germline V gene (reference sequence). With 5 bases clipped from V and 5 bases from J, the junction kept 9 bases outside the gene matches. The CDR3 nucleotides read TGTGCCAGTAGTGCGACTAGCGGAGCAAGGACCGGGGAGCTGTTTTTT. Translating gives CASSATSGARTGELFF.

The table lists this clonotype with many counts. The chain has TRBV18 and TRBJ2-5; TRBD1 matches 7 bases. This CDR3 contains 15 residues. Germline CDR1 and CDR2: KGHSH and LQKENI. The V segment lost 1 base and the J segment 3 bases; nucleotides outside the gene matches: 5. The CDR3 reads CASSPRGGSKETQYF. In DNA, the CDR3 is TGTGCCAGCTCACCACGAGGGGGCTCGAAAGAGACCCAGTACTTC.

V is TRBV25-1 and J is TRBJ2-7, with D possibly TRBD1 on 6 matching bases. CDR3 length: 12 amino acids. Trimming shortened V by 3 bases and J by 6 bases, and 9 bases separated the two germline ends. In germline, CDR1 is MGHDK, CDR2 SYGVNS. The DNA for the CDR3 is TGTGCCAGCAGTGACGGGACATCCGAGCAGTACTTC. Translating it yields CASSDGTSEQYF.